This T cell receptor beta chain was identified in a study of T cell responses to AZD1222 COVID-19 vaccine. Study-level findings and limits: AZD1222 recipients seropositive at baseline numbered only six or seven. Regions 160-218 and 743-854 held dominance among vaccine-associated CD4 TCRs, which spanned spike. There were mostly white British donors and more females than males, and clonal diversity was possibly underestimated.

The J segment lost 2 bases and the V segment lost 2 bases, leaving 6 bases of the junction unmatched. CDR3 length equals 15 residues. The V gene's germline CDR1 is SGHRS and CDR2 YFSETQ. This clone was picked up one time. Antigen unknown. Profiled with immunoSEQ multiplex PCR; TCRdb holds only in-frame clones, not every one. The data show about 180,000 clones, approximately 94% seen once. The specimen comprised peripheral blood, sampled 28 days after the second AZD1222 dose. V gene TRBV5-1 combines with J gene TRBJ2-7; the match to TRBD2 covers 8 bases. The receptor was isolated from an adult who received the AZD1222 COVID-19 vaccine. CDR3 sequence reads: CASSFLYGRAYEQYF. The CDR3 DNA follows: TGCGCCAGCAGCTTTCTTTACGGGAGGGCCTACGAGCAGTACTTC.